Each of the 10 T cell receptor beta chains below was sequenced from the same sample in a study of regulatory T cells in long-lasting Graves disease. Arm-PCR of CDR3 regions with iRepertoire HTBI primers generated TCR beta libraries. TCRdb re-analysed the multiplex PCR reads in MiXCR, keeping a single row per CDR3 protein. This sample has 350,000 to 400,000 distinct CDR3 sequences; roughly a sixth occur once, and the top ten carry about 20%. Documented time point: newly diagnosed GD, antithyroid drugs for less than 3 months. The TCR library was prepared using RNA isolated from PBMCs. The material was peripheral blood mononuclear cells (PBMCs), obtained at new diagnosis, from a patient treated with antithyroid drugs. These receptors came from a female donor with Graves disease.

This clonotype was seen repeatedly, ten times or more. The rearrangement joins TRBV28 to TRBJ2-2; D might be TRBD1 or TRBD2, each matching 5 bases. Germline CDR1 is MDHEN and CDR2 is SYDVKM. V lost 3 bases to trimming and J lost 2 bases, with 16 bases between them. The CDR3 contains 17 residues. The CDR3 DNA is TGTGCCAGCAGTTTTCTCGTGGGGGTTTATAACACCGGGGAGCTGTTTTTT. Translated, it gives CASSFLVGVYNTGELFF.

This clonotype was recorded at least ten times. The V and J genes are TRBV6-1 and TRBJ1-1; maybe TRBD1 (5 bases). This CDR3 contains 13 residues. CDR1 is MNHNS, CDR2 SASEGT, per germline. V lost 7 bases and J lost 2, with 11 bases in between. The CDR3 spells CASIEGLNTEAFF. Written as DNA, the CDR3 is TGTGCCAGCATAGAGGGGCTTAACACTGAAGCTTTCTTT.

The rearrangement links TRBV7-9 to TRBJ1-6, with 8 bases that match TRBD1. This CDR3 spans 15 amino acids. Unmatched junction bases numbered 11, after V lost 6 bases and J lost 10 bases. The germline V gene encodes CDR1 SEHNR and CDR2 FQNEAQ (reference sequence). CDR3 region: CASRKRQGRASPLHF. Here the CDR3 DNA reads TGTGCCAGCAGAAAAAGACAGGGGCGCGCCTCACCCCTCCACTTT. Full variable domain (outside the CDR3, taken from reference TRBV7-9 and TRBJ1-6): DTGVSQNPRHKITKRGQNVTFRCDPISEHNRLYWYRQTLGQGPEFLTYFQNEAQLEKSRLLSDRFSAERPKGSFSTLEIQRTEQGDSAMYLCASRKRQGRASPLHFGNGTRLTVT.

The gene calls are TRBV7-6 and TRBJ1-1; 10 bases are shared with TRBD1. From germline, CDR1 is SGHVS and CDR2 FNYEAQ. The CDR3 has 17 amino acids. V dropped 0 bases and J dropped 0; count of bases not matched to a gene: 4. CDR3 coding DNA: TGTGCCAGCAGCTTAGCGGGGACAGGGGTAGTGAACACTGAAGCTTTCTTT. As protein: CASSLAGTGVVNTEAFF.

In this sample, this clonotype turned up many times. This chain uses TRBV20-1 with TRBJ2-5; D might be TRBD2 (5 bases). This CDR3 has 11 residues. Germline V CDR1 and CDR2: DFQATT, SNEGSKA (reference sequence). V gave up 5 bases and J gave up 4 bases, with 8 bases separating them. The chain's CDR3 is CSAEGRETQYF. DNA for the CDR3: TGCAGTGCTGAGGGTAGAGAGACCCAGTACTTC.

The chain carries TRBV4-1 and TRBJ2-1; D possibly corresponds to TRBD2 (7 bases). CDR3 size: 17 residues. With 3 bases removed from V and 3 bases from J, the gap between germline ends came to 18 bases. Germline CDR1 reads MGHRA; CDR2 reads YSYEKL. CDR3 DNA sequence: TGCGCCAGCAGCCAGATAATTGGGGGGGCTTACTACAATGAGCAGTTCTTC. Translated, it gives CASSQIIGGAYYNEQFF.

CDR3 residues: CASSETGLGEQFF. The CDR3 DNA follows: TGCGCCAGCAGTGAGACGGGCTTGGGTGAGCAGTTCTTC. The J gene is TRBJ2-1, the V gene TRBV10-1; D gene ambiguous. With 2 bases removed from V and 9 bases from J, the gap between germline ends came to 11 bases. Germline V gene sequence: CDR1 WNHNN, CDR2 SYGVQD (reference sequence). CDR3 length: 13 residues.

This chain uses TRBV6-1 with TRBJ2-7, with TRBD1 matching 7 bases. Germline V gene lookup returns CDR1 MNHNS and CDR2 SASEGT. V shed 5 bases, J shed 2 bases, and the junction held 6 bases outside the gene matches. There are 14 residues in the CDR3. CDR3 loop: CASSRTGRTYEQYF. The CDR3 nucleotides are TGTGCCAGCAGTCGGACAGGACGCACCTACGAGCAGTACTTC.

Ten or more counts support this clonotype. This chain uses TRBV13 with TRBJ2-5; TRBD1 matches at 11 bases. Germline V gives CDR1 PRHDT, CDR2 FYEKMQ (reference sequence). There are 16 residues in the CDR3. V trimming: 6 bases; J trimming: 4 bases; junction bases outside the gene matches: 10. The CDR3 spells CASSSRTGGIAETQYF. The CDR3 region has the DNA TGTGCCAGCAGTTCTCGGACAGGGGGCATTGCAGAGACCCAGTACTTC.

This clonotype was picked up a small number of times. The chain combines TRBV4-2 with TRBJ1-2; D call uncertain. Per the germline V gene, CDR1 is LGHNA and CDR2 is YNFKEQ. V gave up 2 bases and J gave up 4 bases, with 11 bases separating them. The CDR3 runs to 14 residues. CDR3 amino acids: CASSQSRTAYGYTF. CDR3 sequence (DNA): TGTGCCAGCAGCCAAAGCAGAACTGCCTATGGCTACACCTTC.